This T cell receptor (beta chain) was profiled in a study of identical twins. Each CDR3 protein gets one entry after TCRdb re-called the 5' RACE reads with MiXCR. The sample lists 300,000 to 350,000 distinct CDR3 sequences, over 9% occurring once. Study conclusions and caveats: For out-of-frame alpha sequences shared by twins, low generation probability was in excess.

Germline CDR1 and CDR2: MRHNA and SNTAGT. The CDR3 loop spans 13 amino acids. V lost 2 bases and J 0 bases, leaving 5 bases between the germline ends. This clonotype was found a few times. Antigen: not known. The same sample was also used in a study of yellow fever vaccine responses in identical twins.

Specimen: CD8+ T cells sorted from blood. This chain uses TRBV6-4 with TRBJ2-7; D is unclear. The sequence derives from a woman aged 18-30 years in good health. DNA of the CDR3: TGTGCCAGCAGTGACAGAATCTCCTACGAGCAGTACTTC. The encoded protein is CASSDRISYEQYF.